The entry below gives a single TCR beta chain sequence along with its context. Which antigen it targets is not known. Nothing much larger sits one base from this clone, and base qualities are not available. The CDR3 has 13 amino acids, counting the end cysteine and phenylalanine. Left in the record is the CDR3 DNA by itself, 39 bases read in frame from the first base. V loses 3 bases of germline sequence and J loses 3 bases, and the interval between the two ends is 8 bases. Looking up the germline V gene (reference sequence) yields CDR1 LNHDA and CDR2 SQIVND. This sample was taken from a study of B cell selection in AIRE deficiency (dated by TCRdb to about 2019). With regard to the full study: A comparison of TCRbeta repertoires of sorted blood CD4+ conventional T cells and regulatory T cells was made between AIRE-deficient patients and healthy controls. The TCR-sequenced cohort comprised roughly 5 AIRE-deficient APECED patients and roughly 5 healthy control donors.

TCRbeta chain sequencing was performed with the immunoSEQ platform. As for how the authors treated the data: When conventional T cell repertoires were pooled, some 120,000 distinct in-frame TCRbeta sequences were obtained from patients and 13.4x10^4 from healthy donors. Treg TCRbeta sequences found in two or more individuals were defined as public, and these public Treg TCRbeta sequences were then searched for in Tconv repertoires. To test for differences between groups, Mann-Whitney U tests with Bonferroni-Dunn correction were run in GraphPad Prism 7.03. The table was pulled from immuneACCESS by TCRdb, which kept in-frame rearrangements only. Such tables lose some clones; where checked, under half of the loss comes from unresolved V genes, and the rest has no known cause. V, J and clone size derive from that table, while D and trimming were established from the DNA sequence. Within this sample are about 23,000 clones, with about 97% of them counted one time only. The top ten clones comprise 0.15% to 0.2% of the sample.

Results and caveats for the whole study, not just this receptor: Of roughly 3,600 shared Treg TCRbeta sequences, 25% to 35% were shared only among healthy donors and 9.3% only among patients, suggesting less efficient Treg selection without AIRE. About 30% of the Treg TCRbeta sequences shared among healthy donors were detected in patient Tconv cells, suggesting that Treg-biased clones are diverted into the Tconv compartment. In terms of TCRBV gene usage, CDR3 length and TCR diversity, Tconv and Treg cells from AIRE-deficient patients looked similar to Tconv and Treg cells from healthy donors. Shared Treg sequences had shorter CDR3s, which reflects a bias toward rearrangements containing few non-templated nucleotide insertions. Sequencing covered only TCRbeta chains, and more than 30% of shared healthy-donor Treg sequences were also present in healthy Tconv, possibly due to differing TCRalpha chains.

Conventional CD4 T cells were sorted as CD4+CD127+ cells. APECED syndrome was present in the AIRE-deficient patients. Tconv and Treg cells for TCRbeta sequencing were sorted on a FACSAria flow cytometer. Sorted cells were collected in 5-ml round-bottom polystyrene tubes, and dry cell pellets were stored frozen at -80 degrees C prior to sequencing. The rearranged segments are TRBV19 and TRBJ1-2; the D gene lacks a confident call. This TCR came from a human donor with AIRE deficiency. The source material was conventional CD4+ T cells sorted from PBMCs. The DNA reads TGTGCCAGTAGTATTGGTATAGACTATGGCTACACCTTC. Its coded protein is CASSIGIDYGYTF.